Following are 29 T cell receptor beta chains from one sample sequenced in a study of blood T cell repertoires in COVID-19. The table came from immunoSEQ multiplex PCR; TCRdb's copy has only in-frame clones and leaves some out. The sample includes fewer than 700,000 clones, 70% to 90% of them seen just once. The sample comprised peripheral blood. These receptor sequences come from a woman in her 50s with COVID-19, enrolled during active disease.

The chain carries TRBV9 and TRBJ1-3; 7 bases are shared with TRBD1. Germline V CDR1 and CDR2: SGDLS, YYNGEE. The CDR3 has 17 residues. The trim removed 3 bases at V and 0 bases at J, leaving 9 bases unmatched. CDR3 region: CASSAQQGPSSGNTIYF. In DNA form, the CDR3 reads TGTGCCAGCAGCGCACAACAGGGGCCGAGCTCTGGAAACACCATATATTTT.

The chain has TRBV27 and TRBJ1-6, with 8 nucleotides matching TRBD1. Germline V gene data show CDR1 as MNHEY and CDR2 as SMNVEV (reference sequence). Trimming cost V 5 bases and J 7 bases; bases outside gene matches: 7. This CDR3 is 15 amino acids long. The chain's CDR3 is CASSRRTGMNSPLHF. CDR3 in DNA: TGTGCCAGCAGTCGCAGGACAGGGATGAATTCACCCCTCCACTTT.

This clone showed up just a few times. The V gene is TRBV30, the J gene TRBJ2-2; 8 positions agree with TRBD2. CDR1 GTSNPN and CDR2 SVGIG come from the germline V gene (reference sequence). V shed 3 bases, J shed 4 bases, and the junction held 7 bases outside the gene matches. The CDR3 spans 15 residues. Here the CDR3 reads CAWSAPGGSTGELFF. The CDR3 DNA follows: TGTGCCTGGAGCGCTCCGGGGGGGAGCACCGGGGAGCTGTTTTTT.

The chain has TRBV5-1 and TRBJ2-5, with a possible D match to TRBD2 (5 bases). Germline values: CDR1 SGHRS, CDR2 YFSETQ. The CDR3 loop spans 16 amino acids. With 3 bases removed from V and 5 bases from J, the gap between germline ends came to 20 bases. CDR3 in amino acids: CASSSNPGSRGETQYF. Written as DNA, the CDR3 is TGCGCCAGCAGCTCGAACCCGGGGTCCAGAGGGGAGACCCAGTACTTC.

The chain recombines TRBV7-2 with TRBJ1-1; 7 bases match TRBD1. The CDR3 extends over 13 amino acids. The J segment lost 8 bases and the V segment lost 1 base, leaving 4 bases of the junction unmatched. Germline V gene sequence: CDR1 SGHTA, CDR2 FQGNSA. CDR3 coding DNA: TGTGCCAGCAGCTTAGTATGGACAGGAGAAGCTTTCTTT. It codes for CASSLVWTGEAFF.

The chain combines TRBV28 with TRBJ2-1, with D maybe TRBD2 (5 bases). CDR1 MDHEN and CDR2 SYDVKM come from the germline V gene. The V and J ends lost 7 bases and 9 bases respectively, with 19 bases between them. The CDR3 spans 14 residues. Here the CDR3 DNA reads TGTGCCAGCATTTCCCCGGGGTGGGGTGGTGAGCAGTTCTTC. Residues: CASISPGWGGEQFF. Based on the CDR3 plus reference TRBV28 and TRBJ2-1, the full variable domain is DVKVTQSSRYLVKRTGEKVFLECVQDMDHENMFWYRQDPGLGLRLIYFSYDVKMKEKGDIPEGYSVSREKKERFSLILESASTNQTSMYLCASISPGWGGEQFFGPGTRLTVL.

J is TRBJ2-7 and V is TRBV4-2; D unresolved. Trimming pared 0 bases from V and 1 base from J, leaving 7 bases between. The CDR3 has 14 residues. Germline V gene lookup returns CDR1 LGHNA and CDR2 YNFKEQ. In DNA, the CDR3 is TGTGCCAGCAGCCAAGATGAGGATTCCTACGAGCAGTACTTC. It specifies CASSQDEDSYEQYF.

The chain joins TRBV12-3 or TRBV12-4 to TRBJ1-5; no clear D gene. The CDR3 totals 13 residues. Trimming stripped 3 bases from V and 7 bases from J, with 10 bases between. The CDR3 DNA follows: TGTGCCAGCAGTTTGTCGGGGTGGCAGCCCCAGCATTTT. It is translated as CASSLSGWQPQHF.

The chain combines TRBV10-3 with TRBJ2-3, with D unclear. Between the trimmed V and J ends, which lost 8 bases and 0 bases, there was a span of 9 bases. The CDR3 spans 13 residues. Per the germline V gene, CDR1 is ENHRY and CDR2 is SYGVKD. The CDR3 bases are TGTGCCATCCGAACACCCAGCACAGATACGCAGTATTTT. It specifies CAIRTPSTDTQYF.

V and J are TRBV11-2 and TRBJ1-2, with D possibly being TRBD1 (6 bases). The V gene's germline CDR1 is SGHAT and CDR2 FQNNGV. V was shortened by 2 bases and J by 1 base, with 14 bases between the two germline ends. This CDR3 spans 16 amino acids. CDR3 DNA: TGTGCCAGCAGCTTAAGTGCTGGGGGCAGTAACTATGGCTACACCTTC. Amino acid sequence: CASSLSAGGSNYGYTF.

This chain joins TRBV24-1 and TRBJ1-2, with D unclear. The CDR3 length is 14 residues. The germline V gene has CDR1 KGHDR and CDR2 SFDVKD. With 6 bases removed from V and 5 bases from J, the gap between germline ends came to 15 bases. The CDR3 sequence is CATSHTGVRYGYTF. The CDR3 bases are TGTGCCACCAGTCACACCGGGGTTCGTTATGGCTACACCTTC.

The rearrangement joins TRBV3-1 (or the pseudogene TRBV3-2) to TRBJ1-3; tentative D call: TRBD1 (5 bases). Trimming cost V 0 bases and J 2 bases, with 11 bases left between them. Germline assignment: CDR1 LGHDT and CDR2 YNNKEL (reference sequence). The CDR3 has 16 amino acids. The CDR3 bases are TGTGCCAGCAGCCAAGAACTCAGGGAGGCTGGAAACACCATATATTTT. Residues: CASSQELREAGNTIYF.

The chain is built from TRBV6-1 and TRBJ2-7; D is undetermined. V dropped 5 bases and J dropped 3 bases, with 17 bases sitting between them. CDR3 length: 15 amino acids. Germline V gene lookup returns CDR1 MNHNS and CDR2 SASEGT. This CDR3 reads CASSSLFSSGYEQYF. CDR3 nucleotide sequence: TGTGCCAGCAGTTCCCTCTTCAGTTCAGGCTACGAGCAGTACTTC.

The chain couples TRBV12-3 or TRBV12-4 to TRBJ2-7; tentatively, D is TRBD1 (6 bases). This CDR3 has 11 residues. Trimming took 5 bases from V and 8 from J, leaving 10 bases between them. The chain's CDR3 is CASSTGQQQYF. Here the CDR3 DNA reads TGTGCCAGCAGTACCGGACAGCAGCAGTACTTC.

This chain uses TRBV7-2 with TRBJ2-1, with unresolved D. Germline V CDR1 and CDR2: SGHTA, FQGNSA. V lost 0 bases and J lost 9, with 15 bases in between. The CDR3 runs 15 residues. Written as DNA, the CDR3 is TGTGCCAGCAGCTTAGCGGCGGCCCTACGCGGTGAGCAGTTCTTC. This encodes CASSLAAALRGEQFF.

V usage is TRBV21-1 and J usage is TRBJ1-1. TRBV21-1 is shown as a pseudogene. The CDR3 loop spans 16 amino acids. For the CDR3, the DNA is TGTGCCAGCAGCGAAACACCTGTTTGGGAGAGCACTGAAGCTTTCTTT. Translated: CASSETPVWESTEAFF.

The genes are TRBV5-4 and TRBJ1-1; D possibly corresponds to TRBD1 (6 bases). The CDR3 extends over 16 amino acids. Germline CDR1 and CDR2: SGHNT and YYREEE (reference sequence). V dropped 4 bases and J dropped 4 bases, with 20 bases sitting between them. CDR3 DNA: TGTGCCAGCAGCCCGGAAAAAACAGGGTGGCTCACTGAAGCTTTCTTT. This encodes CASSPEKTGWLTEAFF.

This clone was observed once. The chain recombines TRBV28 with TRBJ1-1, with 11 bases aligning to TRBD1. V shed 5 bases, J shed 8 bases, and the junction held 13 bases outside the gene matches. The CDR3 extends over 16 amino acids. Germline V CDR1 and CDR2: MDHEN, SYDVKM. CDR3 in DNA: TGTGCCAGCAGTCCCCCCTGGGGACAGGGGGTATGGGAAGCTTTCTTT. It is translated as CASSPPWGQGVWEAFF.

This clone occurred once. This chain connects TRBV12-2 to TRBJ2-2; the table's D gene call, TRBD2, was not cross checked with the DNA. TRBV12-2 is labeled a pseudogene. The CDR3 totals 14 residues. Here the CDR3 reads CASPGLANTGELFF. The CDR3 DNA follows: TGTGCAAGTCCGGGACTAGCTAACACCGGGGAGCTGTTTTTT.

CDR3 in DNA: TGTGCCAGTAGTATGGGCGGGGGGCCCAGCACAGATACGCAGTATTTT. Amino acids: CASSMGGGPSTDTQYF. The rearrangement uses TRBV19 and TRBJ2-3; 8 bases fit TRBD2. This CDR3 is 16 amino acids long. J lost 0 bases, V lost 3 bases, and 5 bases had no gene match. Germline V gives CDR1 LNHDA, CDR2 SQIVND (reference sequence).

V gene TRBV10-2 combines with J gene TRBJ2-1; possible D gene TRBD2, 5 bases. V was cut by 5 bases and J by 7 bases, with 15 bases left in between. The CDR3 extends over 14 amino acids. Germline loops: CDR1 WSHSY, CDR2 SAAADI. The CDR3 nucleotides are TGCGCCAGCAGTAAGCTGGCCCCGGGGAATGAGCAGTTCTTC. The encoded protein is CASSKLAPGNEQFF.

The rearrangement joins TRBV25-1 to TRBJ1-2; 10 bases are shared with TRBD1. CDR3 length: 15 residues. V lost 4 bases to trimming and J lost 4 bases; unmatched junction nucleotides: 6. The germline V gene has CDR1 MGHDK and CDR2 SYGVNS. CDR3 bases: TGTGCCAGCAGTGCCGGACAGGGGGTTTCCTATGGCTACACCTTC. Its translation: CASSAGQGVSYGYTF.

The chain recombines TRBV4-1 with TRBJ2-2, with D possibly being TRBD1 (5 bases). The V gene lost 7 bases and the J gene lost 5 bases, with 14 bases spanning the gap. The CDR3 covers 14 residues. In germline, CDR1 is MGHRA, CDR2 YSYEKL. CDR3 loop: CASIGAFGTGELFF. CDR3 sequence (DNA): TGCGCCAGCATTGGGGCCTTTGGGACCGGGGAGCTGTTTTTT.

Here the CDR3 DNA reads TGTGCCAGCAGCCGTACGGGAGGAGGAACTGAAGCTTTCTTT. This gives the protein CASSRTGGGTEAFF. This sequence joins TRBV3-1 (or the pseudogene TRBV3-2) and TRBJ1-1, with D unclear. CDR3 size: 14 residues. V lost 4 bases and J 5 bases, leaving 14 bases between the germline ends. Germline V gene sequence: CDR1 LGHDT, CDR2 YNNKEL (reference sequence).

The chain's CDR3 is CASSPGGLNTEAFF. For the CDR3, the DNA is TGTGCCAGCAGCCCGGGGGGATTGAACACTGAAGCTTTCTTT. The chain links TRBV27 to TRBJ1-1; maybe TRBD1 (5 bases). Trimming took off 6 bases at V and 0 bases at J, with 11 bases between the two ends. The CDR3 is 14 amino acids. Germline-derived CDR1 and CDR2 are MNHEY and SMNVEV (reference sequence).

The CDR3 here is CASQGRAVKAFF. In DNA form, the CDR3 reads TGTGCCAGCCAGGGGAGGGCAGTTAAAGCTTTCTTT. V and J are TRBV6-5 and TRBJ1-1, with D perhaps TRBD1 (6 bases). Trimming removed 8 bases at V and 9 bases at J, with 16 bases between. Germline CDR1 and CDR2: MNHEY and SVGAGI. The length of the CDR3 is 12 residues.

This clone has just a few counts. CDR3 nucleotide sequence: TGTGCCAGCTCACCTCCAGGATTCACTAACTATGGCTACACCTTC. Translation: CASSPPGFTNYGYTF. V and J are TRBV18 and TRBJ1-2; no reliable D call. The germline V gene encodes CDR1 KGHSH and CDR2 LQKENI. The CDR3 contains 15 residues. Trimming took 3 bases from V and 0 from J, leaving 11 bases between them.

The chain uses TRBV3-1 (or the pseudogene TRBV3-2) and TRBJ1-6; 7 bases fit TRBD1. The V and J ends lost 2 bases and 7 bases, in that order; junction bases with no gene match: 5. The CDR3 is made up of 15 amino acids. Germline loops: CDR1 LGHDT, CDR2 YNNKEL (reference sequence). CDR3 region: CASSQRGDSNSPLHF. The CDR3 region has the DNA TGTGCCAGCAGCCAAAGGGGGGACAGCAATTCACCCCTCCACTTT.

The chain is built from TRBV5-4 and TRBJ1-2; D possibly corresponds to TRBD1 (6 bases). Trimming cost V 4 bases and J 0 bases, with 13 bases left between them. Germline loops: CDR1 SGHNT, CDR2 YYREEE (reference sequence). The CDR3 sequence is 15 residues long. CDR3: CASSTGTQTNYGYTF. CDR3 sequence (DNA): TGTGCCAGCAGCACCGGGACACAGACTAACTATGGCTACACCTTC.